This T cell receptor beta chain was identified during a study of post-analysis software for immune sequencing data. About this clonotype itself: Its antigen is unknown.

Germline V CDR1 and CDR2: MNHEY, SVGAGI. The length of the CDR3 is 13 residues. V shed 6 bases and J 7 bases; nucleotides not matched to a gene: 7. Study-wide findings and caveats: Five TRBV segments, TRBV5-6, TRBV5-1 and TRBV20-1 among them, were found more frequent in patients than controls.

cDNA libraries of TCR beta carried unique molecular identifiers. MiXCR, applied by TCRdb to the PCR reads, yields one record per CDR3 protein. The table shows fewer than 900,000 distinct CDR3 sequences, with roughly 50% occurring only once. The chain recombines TRBV6-5 with TRBJ1-2; 8 bases are a match to TRBD1. Specimen: blood. This receptor was obtained from a girl aged 10 to 17 with multiple sclerosis. In DNA, the CDR3 is TGTGCCAGCAGGCACGACAGGGGACGTGGCTACACCTTC. This encodes CASRHDRGRGYTF.